In this sample, the clone carrying this TCR beta chain turned up once. This specimen comes from a study of blood T cell repertoires in COVID-19. Study summary: Acute-phase and convalescent COVID-19 samples originated in the United States, Italy and Spain. PBMCs, B-cell-depleted T cells, or T cells were the source of the cDNA or gDNA that made up the material.

The CDR3 extends over 16 amino acids. Trimming cost V 2 bases and J 5 bases; bases outside gene matches: 6. Germline V CDR1 and CDR2: SGHVS, FQNEAQ. Per the study methods: Quantification of nucleated cells was approximated via reference gene primer amplification. Profiled with immunoSEQ multiplex PCR; TCRdb holds only in-frame clones, not every one. Clone size and the V and J calls come from that table; the DNA yielded D and trimming. In the table there are under 45,000 clones, 85% to 95% of which are singletons. V gene TRBV7-8 combines with J gene TRBJ1-6; 7 bases align to TRBD1. This receptor was identified in a man aged 60 to 75 with active or convalescent COVID-19. Material for sequencing was peripheral blood. The CDR3 DNA reads as TGTGCCAGCAGCTTAAGGGGGCACACCAATAATTCACCCCTCCACTTT. Protein sequence: CASSLRGHTNNSPLHF.